These 21 T cell receptor beta chains came from one sample sequenced in a study of cytomegalovirus exposure and HLA in healthy donors. PCR used 60 Vbeta primers and 13 Jbeta primers. Method: immunoSEQ multiplex PCR; TCRdb's copy keeps in-frame clones and lacks some. Of 150,000 to 200,000 clones listed, 84% are singletons. The source material was PBMCs. The source is a girl aged 10-17 years in good health and CMV-seropositive.

The rearrangement links TRBV6-1 to TRBJ1-1; 8 bases align to TRBD1. This CDR3 contains 14 residues. Per the germline V gene, CDR1 is MNHNS and CDR2 is SASEGT. Trimming removed 4 bases from V and 4 bases from J; junction bases left unmatched: 5. CDR3 sequence reads: CASSGQGAGTEAFF. The CDR3 region has the DNA TGTGCCAGCAGTGGGCAGGGGGCAGGCACTGAAGCTTTCTTT.

This rearrangement joins TRBV18 to TRBJ2-7, with D possibly being TRBD1 (6 bases). The CDR3 is 14 amino acids. V lost 6 bases to trimming and J lost 3 bases, with 15 bases between them. Looked up from germline, CDR1 is KGHSH and CDR2 is LQKENI. The CDR3: CASSRGEGDYEQYF. CDR3 DNA: TGTGCCAGCTCCCGGGGAGAGGGGGACTACGAGCAGTACTTC.

The chain has TRBV10-1 and TRBJ2-1, with a weak D call TRBD2 (5 bases). The CDR3 totals 17 residues. The V and J ends lost 3 bases and 0 bases respectively, with 15 bases between them. Germline CDR1 WNHNN, CDR2 SYGVQD (reference sequence). The CDR3: CASSEGRGLSSYNEQFF. DNA of the CDR3: TGCGCCAGCAGTGAAGGCAGAGGGCTGAGCTCCTACAATGAGCAGTTCTTC.

J is TRBJ1-2 and V is TRBV6-1; perhaps TRBD1 as D (6 bases). There are 12 residues in the CDR3. V was shortened by 4 bases and J by 7 bases, with 10 bases between the two germline ends. Germline-derived CDR1 and CDR2 are MNHNS and SASEGT. CDR3 nucleotide sequence: TGTGCCAGCAGTGTACACAGGGTTGGCTACACCTTC. Translated, it gives CASSVHRVGYTF.

This chain uses TRBV15 with TRBJ1-3; 10 bases map to TRBD1. This CDR3 spans 18 amino acids. Germline V lookup: CDR1 LNHNV, CDR2 YYDKDF (reference sequence). Germline trimming cut 1 base from V and 4 bases from J; bases unmatched to any gene: 10. The CDR3 is CATSRGYLGQGNGNTIYF. CDR3 DNA: TGTGCCACCAGCAGAGGCTACTTGGGACAGGGGAACGGAAACACCATATATTTT.

The chain is built from TRBV4-1 and TRBJ1-6, with D possibly TRBD1 on 5 matching bases. CDR1 is MGHRA and CDR2 is YSYEKL in the germline V gene. V was trimmed by 3 bases and J by 13 bases, leaving 28 bases between them. The CDR3 runs 18 residues. The CDR3 nucleotides read TGCGCCAGCAGCCAGCACCCTTCGGGGGGACGCGCTTTTTTCCCCCTCCACTTT. Its protein is CASSQHPSGGRAFFPLHF.

This sequence joins TRBV5-6 and TRBJ2-2; TRBD1 agrees at 8 bases. The ends lost 0 bases at V and 5 bases at J; junction bases unmatched: 6. The V gene's germline CDR1 is SGHDT and CDR2 YYEEEE. This CDR3 contains 16 residues. The CDR3, as DNA: TGTGCCAGCAGCTTGGGACAGGGGTTCGTAACCGGGGAGCTGTTTTTT. Protein: CASSLGQGFVTGELFF.

This chain connects TRBV5-1 to TRBJ2-5; 8 bases are shared with TRBD2. This CDR3 has 14 residues. CDR1 is SGHRS and CDR2 is YFSETQ in the germline V gene. V shed 3 bases, J shed 5 bases, and the junction held 6 bases outside the gene matches. The CDR3 protein is CASSWAGGGETQYF. In nucleotides, the CDR3 is TGCGCCAGCAGCTGGGCGGGAGGTGGGGAGACCCAGTACTTC. The full variable domain, in which reference TRBV5-1 and TRBJ2-5 provide the parts outside the CDR3, is KAGVTQTPRYLIKTRGQQVTLSCSPISGHRSVSWYQQTPGQGLQFLFEYFSETQRNKGNFPGRFSGRQFSNSRSEMNVSTLELGDSALYLCASSWAGGGETQYFGPGTRLLVL.

The rearrangement uses TRBV6-1 and TRBJ1-1; TRBD1 matches at 10 bases. CDR3 length: 15 amino acids. In germline, CDR1 is MNHNS, CDR2 SASEGT. After removal of 2 bases from V and 5 bases from J, the junction contained 5 bases not matched to a gene. The CDR3 spells CASSERTGGKTEAFF. CDR3 DNA: TGTGCCAGCAGTGAAAGGACAGGGGGTAAAACTGAAGCTTTCTTT.

The chain combines TRBV9 with TRBJ2-1; 8 bases agree with TRBD2. CDR1 is SGDLS, CDR2 YYNGEE, per germline. Trimming cost V 4 bases and J 10 bases; bases outside gene matches: 16. This CDR3 is built from 16 residues. CDR3 sequence: CASSPPTGTSTREQFF. In DNA form, the CDR3 reads TGTGCCAGCAGCCCTCCGACCGGGACTAGTACGAGGGAGCAGTTCTTC.

The chain joins TRBV29-1 to TRBJ2-1; no firm D call. CDR3 length: 10 residues. Germline values: CDR1 SQVTM, CDR2 ANQGSEA. V was cut by 6 bases and J by 7 bases, with 7 bases left in between. CDR3 sequence reads: CSVGPNEQFF. Written as DNA, the CDR3 is TGCAGCGTCGGTCCGAATGAGCAGTTCTTC.

The V call is TRBV27, the J call TRBJ1-2; the match to TRBD1 covers 8 bases. Looked up from germline, CDR1 is MNHEY and CDR2 is SMNVEV (reference sequence). V gave up 11 bases and J gave up 0 bases; unmatched junction bases: 11. The CDR3 sequence is 15 residues long. CDR3 amino acids: CAAGQENNANYGYTF. The CDR3 DNA is TGTGCCGCGGGACAGGAAAACAATGCTAACTATGGCTACACCTTC.

This clone was seen a handful of times. This chain links TRBV6-1 with TRBJ1-3, with D perhaps TRBD1 (5 bases). The germline V and J ends were trimmed by 2 bases and 2 bases, with 10 bases remaining between them. The CDR3 is made up of 15 amino acids. Germline CDR1 MNHNS, CDR2 SASEGT. CDR3 sequence reads: CASSEKGLPGNTIYF. The CDR3, as DNA: TGTGCCAGCAGTGAAAAGGGGCTTCCTGGAAACACCATATATTTT.

CDR3 loop: CASSEGEGGNQPQHF. CDR3 coding DNA: TGTGCCAGCAGTGAAGGGGAAGGGGGCAATCAGCCCCAGCATTTT. The V gene is TRBV6-1, the J gene TRBJ1-5; possible D gene TRBD1, 5 bases. Germline assignment: CDR1 MNHNS and CDR2 SASEGT. CDR3 size: 15 residues. Between the trimmed V and J ends, which lost 1 base and 2 bases, there was a span of 9 bases.

The chain has TRBV5-1 and TRBJ2-3; D is unresolved. This CDR3 is built from 15 residues. The germline V and J ends were trimmed by 0 bases and 0 bases, with 8 bases remaining between them. Per germline, CDR1 SGHRS and CDR2 YFSETQ. CDR3 region: CASSLEPTSTDTQYF. CDR3 nucleotide sequence: TGCGCCAGCAGCTTGGAGCCGACTAGCACAGATACGCAGTATTTT.

CDR3 residues: CASSVAGDFYNEQFF. The CDR3 region has the DNA TGTGCCAGCAGCGTAGCCGGGGACTTCTACAATGAGCAGTTCTTC. This sequence joins TRBV9 and TRBJ2-1; possibly TRBD2 for D (6 bases). Trimming took 0 bases from V and 3 from J, leaving 10 bases between them. CDR1 is SGDLS, CDR2 YYNGEE, per germline. The CDR3 extends over 15 amino acids.

The CDR3 DNA reads TGTGCCAGTAGGCGTGAGTTAGGGGCCTACAATGAGCAGTTCTTC. Amino acid sequence: CASRRELGAYNEQFF. V gene TRBV19 combines with J gene TRBJ2-1; weak D call: TRBD1 (5 bases). Trimming removed 6 bases at V and 2 bases at J, with 14 bases between. CDR1 is LNHDA and CDR2 is SQIVND in the germline V gene (reference sequence). The CDR3 has 15 amino acids.

The J gene is TRBJ2-7, the V gene TRBV30, with TRBD1 matching over 8 bases. This CDR3 region has 18 residues. V trimming: 0 bases; J trimming: 3 bases; junction bases outside the gene matches: 16. CDR1 GTSNPN and CDR2 SVGIG come from the germline V gene (reference sequence). CDR3 loop: CAWSVRGLGQGGFYEQYF. CDR3 coding DNA: TGTGCCTGGAGTGTACGGGGGCTTGGACAGGGAGGATTCTACGAGCAGTACTTC.

This chain uses TRBV5-1 with TRBJ1-2; the D is unclear. The CDR3 runs 12 residues. The ends were cut back, 3 bases at V and 1 base at J, with 4 bases in the middle. The V gene's germline CDR1 is SGHRS and CDR2 YFSETQ. The CDR3 DNA is TGCGCCAGCAGCTCGGGTAACTATGGCTACACCTTC. Translating gives CASSSGNYGYTF. The whole variable domain, remainder taken from reference TRBV5-1 and TRBJ1-2, is KAGVTQTPRYLIKTRGQQVTLSCSPISGHRSVSWYQQTPGQGLQFLFEYFSETQRNKGNFPGRFSGRQFSNSRSEMNVSTLELGDSALYLCASSSGNYGYTFGSGTRLTVV.

The sample holds one count of this clone. This sequence joins TRBV7-9 and TRBJ2-6, with a tentative D call TRBD1 (6 bases). The CDR3 is 16 residues long. The V end was cut by 5 bases, the J end by 8 bases, with 19 bases between. Germline loops: CDR1 SEHNR, CDR2 FQNEAQ (reference sequence). The CDR3 is CASSRPTSRGTNVLTF. The CDR3 DNA sequence: TGTGCCAGCAGCCGGCCGACATCGAGGGGGACCAACGTCCTGACTTTC.

As to this clone: This same CDR3 is encoded by further DNA sequences in the sample. The CDR3 sequence: CATSRDRGGTEAFF. The DNA of the CDR3 is TGTGCCACCAGCCGGGACAGGGGAGGCACTGAAGCTTTCTTT. The gene calls are TRBV15 and TRBJ1-1, with TRBD1 identical over 10 bases. CDR3 size: 14 residues. Per germline, CDR1 LNHNV and CDR2 YYDKDF (reference sequence). V shed 5 bases and J 4 bases; nucleotides not matched to a gene: 4.